These 8 T cell receptor beta chains originate from one sample sequenced in a study of blood T cell repertoires in COVID-19. TCRdb's table, derived via immunoSEQ multiplex PCR, lists solely in-frame clones and lacks some. The repertoire holds 90,000 to 110,000 clones, with approximately 90% as singletons. Sequenced material: peripheral blood. These receptors originate from a human donor in a cohort sampled during active COVID-19.

The rearrangement uses TRBV6-2 or TRBV6-3 and TRBJ1-1, with a tentative D call TRBD1 (6 bases). The CDR3 has 16 residues. V was cut by 6 bases and J by 0 bases, with 17 bases left in between. Germline V lookup: CDR1 MNHEY, CDR2 SVGEGT. CDR3 DNA sequence: TGTGCCAGCAGCCCTCTTCGGACAGCCATGAACACTGAAGCTTTCTTT. Translation: CASSPLRTAMNTEAFF.

This chain links TRBV6-6 with TRBJ2-5, with 10 bases fitting TRBD2. The V gene's germline CDR1 is MNHNY and CDR2 SVGAGI (reference sequence). V trimming: 7 bases; J trimming: 4 bases; junction bases outside the gene matches: 6. The CDR3 loop spans 14 amino acids. The DNA for the CDR3 is TGTGCCAGCACCCTAGCGGGAGTCGTAGAGACCCAGTACTTC. Translated: CASTLAGVVETQYF.

This chain connects TRBV19 to TRBJ1-3; D remains ambiguous. This CDR3 is 17 amino acids long. V gave up 2 bases and J gave up 6 bases, with 20 bases separating them. In germline, CDR1 is LNHDA, CDR2 SQIVND (reference sequence). The CDR3 loop is CASSIRGLRASANTIYF. The CDR3 DNA reads TGTGCCAGTAGTATAAGAGGGTTGCGGGCATCAGCAAACACCATATATTTT.

The chain is built from TRBV7-9 and TRBJ1-6, with 9 bases identical to TRBD1. Germline V gene data show CDR1 as SEHNR and CDR2 as FQNEAQ (reference sequence). The ends lost 1 base at V and 8 bases at J; junction bases unmatched: 0. This CDR3 is 14 amino acids long. For the CDR3, the DNA is TGTGCCAGCAGCTTAGGGACAGGGGATTCACCCCTCCACTTT. Amino acid sequence: CASSLGTGDSPLHF.

With regard to this clone: The junction departs from the called germline gene at one end, perhaps through a read error. The V and J genes are TRBV7-2 and TRBJ1-1, with D possibly being TRBD1 (6 bases). Germline assignment: CDR1 SGHTA and CDR2 FQGNSA. The CDR3 consists of 14 residues. Written as DNA, the CDR3 is TGTGCCAGCAGATTAGGAGGGGGGGGGACTGAAGCTTTCTTT. It translates to CASRLGGGGTEAFF. The whole variable domain, filled in from reference TRBV7-2 and TRBJ1-1, reads GAGVSQSPSNKVTEKGKDVELRCDPISGHTALYWYRQSLGQGLEFLIYFQGNSAPDKSGLPSDRFSAERTGGSVSTLTIQRTQQEDSAVYLCASRLGGGGTEAFFGQGTRLTVV.

The genes are TRBV4-2 and TRBJ1-3; TRBD1 matches 9 bases. V shed 4 bases and J 3 bases; nucleotides not matched to a gene: 19. CDR1 and CDR2 (germline): LGHNA, YNFKEQ. There are 20 residues in the CDR3. CDR3 protein: CASSLKMGPGTGIGGNTIYF. Here the CDR3 DNA reads TGTGCCAGCAGCCTCAAGATGGGGCCCGGGACAGGGATCGGTGGAAACACCATATATTTT.

V and J are TRBV5-1 and TRBJ2-7; TRBD2 matches 7 bases. Germline V gene sequence: CDR1 SGHRS, CDR2 YFSETQ. Trimming took 4 bases from V and 2 from J; bases not matched to a gene: 3. The CDR3 has 13 amino acids. This CDR3 is CASSPGGAYEQYF. The CDR3 nucleotides are TGCGCCAGCAGCCCGGGGGGAGCCTACGAGCAGTACTTC.

The chain uses TRBV11-3 and TRBJ1-4, with 7 bases identical to TRBD1. In germline, CDR1 is SGHNT, CDR2 YENEEA. The trim removed 5 bases at V and 7 bases at J, leaving 19 bases unmatched. The CDR3 runs 18 residues. The CDR3 is CASSLLGQASLNSEKLFF. The CDR3 DNA reads TGTGCCAGCAGCCTTCTCGGACAGGCCTCCCTTAACAGTGAAAAACTGTTTTTT.